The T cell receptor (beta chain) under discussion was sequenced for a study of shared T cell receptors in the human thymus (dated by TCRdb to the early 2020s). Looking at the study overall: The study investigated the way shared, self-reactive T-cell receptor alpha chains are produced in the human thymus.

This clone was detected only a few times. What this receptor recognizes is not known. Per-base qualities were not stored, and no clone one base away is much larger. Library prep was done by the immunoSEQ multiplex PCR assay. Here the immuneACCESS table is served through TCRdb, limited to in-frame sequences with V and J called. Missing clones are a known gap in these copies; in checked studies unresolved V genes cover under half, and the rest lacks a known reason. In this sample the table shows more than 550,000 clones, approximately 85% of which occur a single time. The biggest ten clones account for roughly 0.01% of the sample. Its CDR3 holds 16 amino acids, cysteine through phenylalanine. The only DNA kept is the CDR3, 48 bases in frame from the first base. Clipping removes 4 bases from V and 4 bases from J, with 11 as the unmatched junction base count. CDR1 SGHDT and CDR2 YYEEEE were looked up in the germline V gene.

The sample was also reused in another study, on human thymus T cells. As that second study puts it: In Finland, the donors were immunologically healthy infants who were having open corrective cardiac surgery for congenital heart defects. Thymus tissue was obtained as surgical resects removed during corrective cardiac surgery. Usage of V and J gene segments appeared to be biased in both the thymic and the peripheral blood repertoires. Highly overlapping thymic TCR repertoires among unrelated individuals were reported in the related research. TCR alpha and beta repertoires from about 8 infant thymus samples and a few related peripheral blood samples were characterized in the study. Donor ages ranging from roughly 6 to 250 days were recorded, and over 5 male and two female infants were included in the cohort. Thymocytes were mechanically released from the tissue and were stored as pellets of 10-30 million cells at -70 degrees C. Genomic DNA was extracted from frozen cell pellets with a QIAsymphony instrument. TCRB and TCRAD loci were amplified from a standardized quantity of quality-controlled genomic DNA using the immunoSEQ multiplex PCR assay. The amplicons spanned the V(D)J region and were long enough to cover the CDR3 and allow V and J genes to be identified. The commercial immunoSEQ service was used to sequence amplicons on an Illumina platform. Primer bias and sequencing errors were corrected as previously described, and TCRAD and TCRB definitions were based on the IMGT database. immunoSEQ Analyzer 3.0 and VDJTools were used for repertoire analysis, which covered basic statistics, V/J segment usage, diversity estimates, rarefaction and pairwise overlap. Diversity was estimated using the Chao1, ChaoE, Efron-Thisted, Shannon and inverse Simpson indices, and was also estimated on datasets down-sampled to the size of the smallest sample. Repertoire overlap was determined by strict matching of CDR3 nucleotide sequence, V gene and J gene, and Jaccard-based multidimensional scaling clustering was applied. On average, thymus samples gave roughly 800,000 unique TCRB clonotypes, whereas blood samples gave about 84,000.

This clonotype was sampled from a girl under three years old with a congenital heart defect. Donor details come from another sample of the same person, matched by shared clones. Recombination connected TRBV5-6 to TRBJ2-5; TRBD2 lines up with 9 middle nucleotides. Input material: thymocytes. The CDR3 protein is CASSPGLACLGETQYF. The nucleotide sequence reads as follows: TGTGCCAGCAGCCCGGGACTAGCATGTTTAGGAGAGACCCAGTACTTC.